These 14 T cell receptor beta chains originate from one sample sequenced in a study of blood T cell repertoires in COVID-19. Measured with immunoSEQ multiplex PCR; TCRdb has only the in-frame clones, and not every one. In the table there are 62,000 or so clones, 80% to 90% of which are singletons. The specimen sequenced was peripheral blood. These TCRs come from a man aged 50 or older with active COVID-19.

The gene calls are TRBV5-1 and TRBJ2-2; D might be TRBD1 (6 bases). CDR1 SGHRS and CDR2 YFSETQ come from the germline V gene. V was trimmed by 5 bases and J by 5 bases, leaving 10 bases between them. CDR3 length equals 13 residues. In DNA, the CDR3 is TGCGCCAGCAGAAACAGGGAGACCGGGGAGCTGTTTTTT. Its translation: CASRNRETGELFF.

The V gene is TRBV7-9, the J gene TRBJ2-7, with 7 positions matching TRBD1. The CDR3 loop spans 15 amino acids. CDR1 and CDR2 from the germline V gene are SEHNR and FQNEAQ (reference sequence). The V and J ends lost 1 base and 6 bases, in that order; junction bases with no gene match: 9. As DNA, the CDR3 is TGTGCCAGCAGCTTAGTAGGGGACAGTTTCGGCGAGCAGTACTTC. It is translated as CASSLVGDSFGEQYF.

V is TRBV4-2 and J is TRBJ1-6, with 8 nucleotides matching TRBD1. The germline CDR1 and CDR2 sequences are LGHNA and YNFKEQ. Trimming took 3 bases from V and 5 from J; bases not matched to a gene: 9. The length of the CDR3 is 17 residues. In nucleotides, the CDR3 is TGTGCCAGCAGCCAGTCTCCGACAGGGGTTGATAATTCACCCCTCCACTTT. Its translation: CASSQSPTGVDNSPLHF.

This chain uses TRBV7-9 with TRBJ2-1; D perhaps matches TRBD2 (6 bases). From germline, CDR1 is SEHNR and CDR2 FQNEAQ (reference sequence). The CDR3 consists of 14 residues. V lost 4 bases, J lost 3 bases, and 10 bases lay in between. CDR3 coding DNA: TGTGCCAGCAGCTCAATGGAGGGCTACAATGAGCAGTTCTTC. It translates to CASSSMEGYNEQFF.

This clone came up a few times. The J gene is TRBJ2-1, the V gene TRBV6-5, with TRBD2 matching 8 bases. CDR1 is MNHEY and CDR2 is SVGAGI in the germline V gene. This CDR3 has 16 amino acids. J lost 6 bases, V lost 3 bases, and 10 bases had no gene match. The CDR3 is CASSYPPRGASNEQFF. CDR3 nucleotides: TGTGCCAGCAGTTATCCCCCGCGGGGGGCTAGCAATGAGCAGTTCTTC.

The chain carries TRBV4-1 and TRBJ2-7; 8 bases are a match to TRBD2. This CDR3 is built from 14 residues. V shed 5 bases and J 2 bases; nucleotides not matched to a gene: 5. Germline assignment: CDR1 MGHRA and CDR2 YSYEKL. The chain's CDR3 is CASSVDSGAYEQYF. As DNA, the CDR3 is TGCGCCAGCAGCGTCGATAGCGGGGCCTACGAGCAGTACTTC.

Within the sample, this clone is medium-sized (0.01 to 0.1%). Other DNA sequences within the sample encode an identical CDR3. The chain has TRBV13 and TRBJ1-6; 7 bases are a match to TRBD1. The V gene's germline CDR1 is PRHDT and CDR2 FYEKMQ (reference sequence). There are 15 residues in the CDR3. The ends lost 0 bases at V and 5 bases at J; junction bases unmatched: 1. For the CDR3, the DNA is TGTGCCAGCAGCTTAGGAGACAGGGATAATTCACCCCTCCACTTT. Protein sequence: CASSLGDRDNSPLHF.

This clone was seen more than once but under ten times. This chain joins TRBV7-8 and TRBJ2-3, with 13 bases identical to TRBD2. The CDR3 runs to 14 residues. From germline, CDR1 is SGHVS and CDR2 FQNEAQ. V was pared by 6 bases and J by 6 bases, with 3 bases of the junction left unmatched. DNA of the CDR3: TGTGCCAGCAGAGGGACTAGCGGGGTGGATACGCAGTATTTT. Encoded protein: CASRGTSGVDTQYF.

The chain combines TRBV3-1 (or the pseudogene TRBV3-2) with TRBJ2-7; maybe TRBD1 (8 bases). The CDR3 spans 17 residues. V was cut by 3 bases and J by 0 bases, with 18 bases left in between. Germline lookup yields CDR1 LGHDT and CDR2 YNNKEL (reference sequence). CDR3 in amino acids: CASSHFGQGGNSYEQYF. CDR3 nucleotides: TGTGCCAGCAGCCACTTTGGACAGGGAGGGAACTCCTACGAGCAGTACTTC.

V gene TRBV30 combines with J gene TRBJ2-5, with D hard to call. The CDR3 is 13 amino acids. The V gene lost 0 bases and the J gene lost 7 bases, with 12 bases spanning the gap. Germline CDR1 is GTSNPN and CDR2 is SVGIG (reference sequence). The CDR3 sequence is CAWSVRASGTQYF. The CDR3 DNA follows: TGTGCCTGGAGTGTTAGAGCGTCGGGGACCCAGTACTTC.

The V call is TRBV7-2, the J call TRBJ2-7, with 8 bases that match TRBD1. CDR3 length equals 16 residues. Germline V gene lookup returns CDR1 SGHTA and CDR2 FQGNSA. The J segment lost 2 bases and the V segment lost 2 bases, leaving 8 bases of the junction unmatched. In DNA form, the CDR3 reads TGTGCCAGCAGCTTAACCCCCGGACAGGGAACCTACGAGCAGTACTTC. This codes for CASSLTPGQGTYEQYF.

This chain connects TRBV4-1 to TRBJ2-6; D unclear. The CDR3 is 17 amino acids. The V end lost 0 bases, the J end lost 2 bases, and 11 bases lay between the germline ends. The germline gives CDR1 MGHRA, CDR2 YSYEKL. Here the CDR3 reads CASSQEGSGAGANVLTF. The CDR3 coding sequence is TGCGCCAGCAGCCAAGAAGGCTCAGGTGCTGGGGCCAACGTCCTGACTTTC.

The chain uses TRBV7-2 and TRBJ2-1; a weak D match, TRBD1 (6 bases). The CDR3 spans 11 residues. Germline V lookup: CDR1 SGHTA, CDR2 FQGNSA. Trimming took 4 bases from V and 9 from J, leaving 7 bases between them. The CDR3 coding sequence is TGTGCCAGCAGCTCCAGGGGTGAGCAGTTCTTC. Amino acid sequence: CASSSRGEQFF. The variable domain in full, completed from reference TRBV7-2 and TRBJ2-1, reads GAGVSQSPSNKVTEKGKDVELRCDPISGHTALYWYRQSLGQGLEFLIYFQGNSAPDKSGLPSDRFSAERTGGSVSTLTIQRTQQEDSAVYLCASSSRGEQFFGPGTRLTVL.

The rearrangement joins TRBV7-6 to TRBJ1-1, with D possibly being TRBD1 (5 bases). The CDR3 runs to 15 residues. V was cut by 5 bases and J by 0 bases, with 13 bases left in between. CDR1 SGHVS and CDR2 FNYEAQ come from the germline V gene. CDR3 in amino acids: CASSAWRGLNTEAFF. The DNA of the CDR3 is TGTGCCAGCAGCGCTTGGAGGGGTCTGAACACTGAAGCTTTCTTT. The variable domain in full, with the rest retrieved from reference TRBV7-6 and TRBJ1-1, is GAGVSQSPRYKVTKRGQDVALRCDPISGHVSLYWYRQALGQGPEFLTYFNYEAQQDKSGLPNDRFSAERPEGSISTLTIQRTEQRDSAMYRCASSAWRGLNTEAFFGQGTRLTVV.